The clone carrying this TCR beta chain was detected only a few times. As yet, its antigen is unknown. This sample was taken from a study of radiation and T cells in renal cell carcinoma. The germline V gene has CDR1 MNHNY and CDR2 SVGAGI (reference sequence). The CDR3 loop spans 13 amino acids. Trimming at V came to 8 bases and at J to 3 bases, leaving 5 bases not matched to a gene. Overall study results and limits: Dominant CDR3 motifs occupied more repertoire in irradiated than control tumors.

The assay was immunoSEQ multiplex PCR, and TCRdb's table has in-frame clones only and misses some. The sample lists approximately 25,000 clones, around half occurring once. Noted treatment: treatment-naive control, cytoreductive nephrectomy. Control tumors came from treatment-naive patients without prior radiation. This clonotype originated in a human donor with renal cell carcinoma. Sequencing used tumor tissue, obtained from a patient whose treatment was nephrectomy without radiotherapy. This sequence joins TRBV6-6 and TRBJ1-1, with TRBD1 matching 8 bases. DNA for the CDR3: TGTGCCAGCCGCCAGGGGGCCCACACTGAAGCTTTCTTT. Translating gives CASRQGAHTEAFF.